Following are 32 T cell receptor beta chains from one sample sequenced in a study of cytomegalovirus exposure and HLA in healthy donors. PCR amplification relied on 60 Vbeta primers (plus 13 Jbeta primers). Produced via immunoSEQ multiplex PCR; TCRdb's table is partial and in-frame only. The data contain 200,000 to 250,000 clones, roughly 83% of them seen just once; the ten biggest clones take up roughly 0.66%. Sequencing was done on a sample of PBMCs. The receptors come from a boy between 2 and 15 years old in good health and CMV-seronegative.

The gene calls are TRBV4-2 and TRBJ1-6; no firm D call. The germline V and J ends were trimmed by 4 bases and 6 bases, with 19 bases remaining between them. Germline CDR1 reads LGHNA; CDR2 reads YNFKEQ. This CDR3 spans 17 amino acids. DNA of the CDR3: TGTGCCAGCAGCCCTTGGGCAACCGAAGCATTTAATTCACCCCTCCACTTT. It is translated as CASSPWATEAFNSPLHF.

The gene calls are TRBV7-9 and TRBJ2-5, with 11 bases lining up with TRBD2. The V segment lost 5 bases and the J segment 2 bases; nucleotides outside the gene matches: 7. Germline CDR1 and CDR2: SEHNR and FQNEAQ (reference sequence). The CDR3 spans 16 residues. This CDR3 reads CASSPTSGGIQETQYF. The CDR3 DNA reads as TGTGCCAGCAGCCCAACTAGCGGGGGTATACAAGAGACCCAGTACTTC.

A remark on this clone: The junction departs from germline at one end; a sequencing error may be responsible. This chain connects TRBV7-7 to TRBJ2-1; weak D call: TRBD2 (6 bases). Germline CDR1 reads SSHAT; CDR2 reads FNYEAQ (reference sequence). This CDR3 contains 16 residues. CDR3 DNA: TGTGCTAGCAGCTTCAACCGGGACTCTAGGATCGATGAGCAGTTCTTC. This sequence encodes CASSFNRDSRIDEQFF.

The sample holds a few counts of this clone. The CDR3: CASSVDTTNTEAFF. The DNA of the CDR3 is TGTGCCAGCAGTGTGGACACTACAAACACTGAAGCTTTCTTT. This rearrangement joins TRBV6-1 to TRBJ1-1; D might be TRBD1 (5 bases). In germline, CDR1 is MNHNS, CDR2 SASEGT. V was cut by 4 bases and J by 2 bases, with 11 bases left in between. This CDR3 region has 14 residues.

Notes on this clone: One end of the junction does not line up with germline, which may come from a read error. The chain employs TRBV29-1 and TRBJ1-5; the D gene is possibly TRBD1 (6 bases). Germline loops: CDR1 SQVTM, CDR2 ANQGSEA. The CDR3 covers 22 residues. The CDR3 is CSVPRRGGKRRSRYRGANQANF. The CDR3 DNA reads as TGCAGCGTTCCCCGGCGGGGGGGCAAGAGAAGGTCGCGGTATAGGGGGGCAAATCAAGCGAATTTT.

The chain couples TRBV18 to TRBJ1-1; perhaps TRBD1 as D (6 bases). The CDR3 is 14 residues long. V gave up 1 base and J gave up 1 base, with 7 bases separating them. Germline loops: CDR1 KGHSH, CDR2 LQKENI. As DNA, the CDR3 is TGTGCCAGCTCACCACTGGGACAGAACACTGAAGCTTTCTTT. It translates to CASSPLGQNTEAFF. Together with reference TRBV18 and TRBJ1-1, the CDR3 gives the full variable domain: NAGVMQNPRHLVRRRGQEARLRCSPMKGHSHVYWYRQLPEEGLKFMVYLQKENIIDESGMPKERFSAEFPKEGPSILRIQQVVRGDSAAYFCASSPLGQNTEAFFGQGTRLTVV.

V is TRBV25-1 and J is TRBJ2-5; D perhaps matches TRBD1 (5 bases). The DNA end is more similar to TRBJ2-7, so the J call may be wrong. Germline loops: CDR1 MGHDK, CDR2 SYGVNS. This CDR3 contains 14 residues. As DNA, the CDR3 is TGTGCCAGCAGTGAATGGGGCCTCTCCTACGAGCAGTACTTC. Translated: CASSEWGLSYEQYF.

The rearrangement uses TRBV12-5 and TRBJ1-2; D not certain. The V end lost 6 bases, the J end lost 3 bases, and 20 bases lay between the germline ends. CDR3 length: 16 residues. Germline lookup yields CDR1 LGHNT and CDR2 FRNRAP. In DNA form, the CDR3 reads TGTGCTAGTGGCCCCTCTAGACTTCCGGGGTACTATGGCTACACCTTC. Its protein product is CASGPSRLPGYYGYTF.

This clone was seen once. V is TRBV19 and J is TRBJ1-1; D might be TRBD1 (5 bases). Trimming removed 2 bases at V and 5 bases at J, with 15 bases between. This CDR3 contains 15 residues. Germline V lookup: CDR1 LNHDA, CDR2 SQIVND (reference sequence). CDR3 amino acids: CASSIHAGLQTEAFF. DNA for the CDR3: TGTGCCAGTAGTATACACGCAGGGTTACAAACTGAAGCTTTCTTT.

This clone appeared a few times. The chain employs TRBV4-2 and TRBJ2-3; D gene uncertain. The CDR3 is 14 amino acids. CDR1 and CDR2 from the germline V gene are LGHNA and YNFKEQ. V lost 8 bases to trimming and J lost 1 base, with 13 bases between them. The chain's CDR3 is CASCLERGTDTQYF. The CDR3 DNA follows: TGTGCCAGCTGTCTAGAACGGGGCACAGATACGCAGTATTTT.

The chain has TRBV6-4 and TRBJ2-1; TRBD2 aligns across 9 bases. The CDR3 spans 15 residues. The J segment lost 12 bases and the V segment lost 4 bases, leaving 13 bases of the junction unmatched. Germline assignment: CDR1 MRHNA and CDR2 SNTAGT. CDR3 bases: TGTGCCAGCAGTGGGGGCGGGAGGGAAGGGAGTGGGCAGTTCTTC. Translation gives CASSGGGREGSGQFF.

The chain joins TRBV30 to TRBJ2-1; 8 nucleotides align to TRBD1. Germline V gives CDR1 GTSNPN, CDR2 SVGIG (reference sequence). Trimming removed 2 bases from V and 8 bases from J; junction bases left unmatched: 8. This CDR3 is built from 14 residues. The CDR3: CAWSLGTGLDEQFF. The CDR3 DNA sequence: TGTGCCTGGAGTCTAGGGACAGGTCTGGATGAGCAGTTCTTC. Together with reference TRBV30 and TRBJ2-1, the CDR3 gives the full variable domain: SQTIHQWPATLVQPVGSPLSLECTVEGTSNPNLYWYRQAAGRGLQLLFYSVGIGQISSEVPQNLSASRPQDRQFILSSKKLLLSDSGFYLCAWSLGTGLDEQFFGPGTRLTVL.

The table lists this clone with a count of one. The rearrangement uses TRBV29-1 and TRBJ2-7; 8 bases are a match to TRBD1. There are 12 residues in the CDR3. Trimming at V came to 6 bases and at J to 3 bases, leaving 4 bases not matched to a gene. CDR1 and CDR2 (germline): SQVTM, ANQGSEA. The CDR3 spells CSVPGQDYEQYF. DNA for the CDR3: TGCAGCGTCCCGGGACAGGACTACGAGCAGTACTTC.

The chain links TRBV7-2 to TRBJ2-3; 10 bases match TRBD2. The germline gives CDR1 SGHTA, CDR2 FQGNSA. Trimming removed 5 bases from V and 0 bases from J; junction bases left unmatched: 8. The CDR3 loop spans 17 amino acids. The CDR3 sequence is CASSVLGTSVSTDTQYF. The CDR3 region has the DNA TGTGCCAGCAGCGTATTAGGGACTAGCGTTAGCACAGATACGCAGTATTTT.

The chain carries TRBV18 and TRBJ2-1, with D perhaps TRBD1 (6 bases). V gave up 1 base and J gave up 7 bases, with 14 bases separating them. The CDR3 contains 15 residues. Germline V lookup: CDR1 KGHSH, CDR2 LQKENI. CDR3 sequence reads: CASSPHREFGNEQFF. Here the CDR3 DNA reads TGTGCCAGCTCACCACACAGGGAATTCGGGAATGAGCAGTTCTTC.

The chain carries TRBV2 and TRBJ1-1, with D perhaps TRBD1 (6 bases). This CDR3 has 14 residues. From germline, CDR1 is SNHLY and CDR2 FYNNEI. Trimming took off 5 bases at V and 4 bases at J, with 14 bases between the two ends. The CDR3 here is CASSYQGRSTEAFF. CDR3 DNA sequence: TGTGCCAGCAGTTATCAGGGGCGGAGCACTGAAGCTTTCTTT.

This rearrangement joins TRBV6-6 to TRBJ2-7; the match to TRBD1 covers 8 bases. Losses at the gene ends were 7 bases for V and 1 base for J; bases not matched to a gene: 9. CDR3 length: 15 residues. CDR1 is MNHNY and CDR2 is SVGAGI in the germline V gene (reference sequence). The CDR3 loop reads CASTLGQGASYEQYF. The CDR3 DNA follows: TGTGCCAGCACTCTCGGGCAGGGGGCATCCTACGAGCAGTACTTC.

The rearrangement uses TRBV5-1 and TRBJ2-7; D ambiguous. The CDR3 loop spans 13 amino acids. The germline CDR1 and CDR2 sequences are SGHRS and YFSETQ. V lost 0 bases and J 2 bases, leaving 6 bases between the germline ends. CDR3 in DNA: TGCGCCAGCAGCTTGGCCAGTCCCTACGAGCAGTACTTC. Translating it yields CASSLASPYEQYF.

This chain joins TRBV6-1 and TRBJ2-5; D is possibly TRBD2 (6 bases). Looked up from germline, CDR1 is MNHNS and CDR2 is SASEGT. The CDR3 length is 14 residues. The CDR3, as DNA: TGTGTCCACCTGAGGAGCCTAGGAGGGGAGACCCAGTACTTC. Amino acids: CVHLRSLGGETQYF.

This clone was seen a handful of times. J is TRBJ1-1 and V is TRBV11-2; D is perhaps TRBD1 (6 bases). The CDR3 extends over 13 amino acids. CDR1 is SGHAT and CDR2 is FQNNGV in the germline V gene. V lost 5 bases and J 4 bases, leaving 11 bases between the germline ends. The CDR3 loop is CASSIQGGTEAFF. CDR3 DNA: TGTGCCAGCAGCATACAGGGCGGCACTGAAGCTTTCTTT.

This clone is a singleton in its sample. This sequence joins TRBV30 and TRBJ1-2, with TRBD1 matching 9 bases. The length of the CDR3 is 13 residues. CDR1 GTSNPN and CDR2 SVGIG come from the germline V gene (reference sequence). The J segment lost 6 bases and the V segment lost 5 bases, leaving 7 bases of the junction unmatched. The CDR3 DNA sequence: TGTGCCTGGTCGGACAGGGGAGAGGATGGCTACACCTTC. Protein product: CAWSDRGEDGYTF. Looking up the rest from reference TRBV30 and TRBJ1-2 gives the full variable domain: SQTIHQWPATLVQPVGSPLSLECTVEGTSNPNLYWYRQAAGRGLQLLFYSVGIGQISSEVPQNLSASRPQDRQFILSSKKLLLSDSGFYLCAWSDRGEDGYTFGSGTRLTVV.

The CDR3 region is CASSIEPRRRIATNEKLFF. The DNA for the CDR3 is TGTGCCAGTAGTATAGAGCCAAGAAGGAGGATTGCAACTAATGAAAAACTGTTTTTT. The rearrangement joins TRBV19 to TRBJ1-4; D is uncertain. Germline V gene data show CDR1 as LNHDA and CDR2 as SQIVND (reference sequence). Trimming took 0 bases from V and 0 from J, leaving 17 bases between them. CDR3 length: 19 amino acids.

The gene calls are TRBV10-1 and TRBJ2-5; the match to TRBD2 covers 11 bases. There are 15 residues in the CDR3. The junction had 6 bases not matched to a gene; V was cut back by 3 bases and J by 6 bases. CDR1 is WNHNN, CDR2 SYGVQD, per germline (reference sequence). The CDR3 DNA is TGCGCCAGCAGTGAACTAGCGGGGGACTGGAAGACCCAGTACTTC. It specifies CASSELAGDWKTQYF.

This chain connects TRBV27 to TRBJ1-1, with TRBD1 matching over 9 bases. Germline V gene lookup returns CDR1 MNHEY and CDR2 SMNVEV (reference sequence). The CDR3 is 18 amino acids. The V and J ends lost 4 bases and 5 bases, in that order; junction bases with no gene match: 17. This CDR3 reads CASSWLDRGSGGKTEAFF. CDR3 nucleotides: TGTGCCAGCAGTTGGTTAGACAGGGGGTCAGGGGGGAAGACTGAAGCTTTCTTT.

For the CDR3, the DNA is TGTGCCAGTAGATCCATGGGAACAGGCGGCAATCAGCCCCAGCATTTT. Amino acid sequence: CASRSMGTGGNQPQHF. V usage is TRBV19 and J usage is TRBJ1-5; D might be TRBD1 (5 bases). Trimming pared 6 bases from V and 2 bases from J, leaving 17 bases between. The germline V gene has CDR1 LNHDA and CDR2 SQIVND (reference sequence). The CDR3 sequence is 16 residues long.

This clone has just a few counts. The chain links TRBV4-2 to TRBJ1-1; 11 bases are a match to TRBD1. The V segment lost 5 bases and the J segment 8 bases; nucleotides outside the gene matches: 4. The V gene's germline CDR1 is LGHNA and CDR2 YNFKEQ. This CDR3 is 13 amino acids long. CDR3 DNA sequence: TGTGCCAGCAGCGGTTGGACAGGGGGCGAAGCTTTCTTT. Residues: CASSGWTGGEAFF.

This rearrangement joins TRBV21-1 to TRBJ1-5; TRBD1, the table's D call, lacks a check against the DNA. TRBV21-1 is listed as a pseudogene. CDR3 length: 18 residues. For the CDR3, the DNA is TGTGCCAGCAGCAAGGTTGGACAGGGGCACTATAGCAATCAGCCCCAGCATTTT. Its protein is CASSKVGQGHYSNQPQHF.

The V and J genes are TRBV2 and TRBJ1-1, with 11 bases aligning to TRBD1. The CDR3 is made up of 14 amino acids. V was clipped by 6 bases and J by 7 bases; unmatched bases: 7. From germline, CDR1 is SNHLY and CDR2 FYNNEI. DNA for the CDR3: TGTGCCAGCAGGGGGACAGGGGGTTTGGATGAAGCTTTCTTT. Its protein is CASRGTGGLDEAFF.

The chain carries TRBV27 and TRBJ2-7; maybe TRBD2 (6 bases). Trimming cost V 6 bases and J 7 bases, with 19 bases left between them. Germline V gene sequence: CDR1 MNHEY, CDR2 SMNVEV (reference sequence). The CDR3 sequence is 14 residues long. CDR3 bases: TGTGCCAGCAGCCCCGGGGGACGGTCTACGGAGCAGTACTTC. Protein sequence: CASSPGGRSTEQYF.

A few counts support this clone. Here the CDR3 reads CASSGGLAGSYTQYF. The CDR3 bases are TGTGCCAGCAGTGGAGGACTAGCGGGATCATATACGCAGTATTTT. This chain connects TRBV6-1 to TRBJ2-3, with 12 bases fitting TRBD2. Looked up from germline, CDR1 is MNHNS and CDR2 is SASEGT. The CDR3 loop spans 15 amino acids. V gave up 4 bases and J gave up 7 bases; unmatched junction bases: 6.

This rearrangement joins TRBV19 to TRBJ2-7; the match to TRBD1 covers 8 bases. CDR3 length: 16 residues. Per the germline V gene, CDR1 is LNHDA and CDR2 is SQIVND (reference sequence). The J segment lost 3 bases and the V segment lost 5 bases, leaving 12 bases of the junction unmatched. Written as DNA, the CDR3 is TGTGCCAGTAGTCCCGGGACAGGAGATTACCGCTACGAGCAGTACTTC. This codes for CASSPGTGDYRYEQYF.

This clone has more than one count but fewer than ten. In DNA, the CDR3 is TGTGCCAGCGGACAGGGGGCTTTTGAGGGGAACACTGAAGCTTTCTTT. Amino acids: CASGQGAFEGNTEAFF. V and J are TRBV5-6 and TRBJ1-1, with TRBD1 matching 11 bases. The CDR3 covers 16 residues. Looked up from germline, CDR1 is SGHDT and CDR2 is YYEEEE. V trimming: 7 bases; J trimming: 1 base; junction bases outside the gene matches: 9.